One and the same sample provided the 25 T cell receptor beta chains below, sequenced in a study of cytomegalovirus exposure and HLA in healthy donors. Primers included in the PCR were 60 Vbeta and 13 Jbeta primers. Only in-frame clones appear in the TCRdb table, and some are missing; sequencing was by immunoSEQ multiplex PCR. This sample has roughly 100,000 clones, with approximately 9% found just once. Sequencing was carried out using PBMCs. Receptors were obtained from a man in his forties or fifties in good health and CMV-seropositive.

This clone has only a few counts. The chain carries TRBV20-1 and TRBJ2-7; the D is unclear. V was pared by 3 bases and J by 4 bases, with 7 bases between. This CDR3 has 11 residues. Germline lookup yields CDR1 DFQATT and CDR2 SNEGSKA (reference sequence). The CDR3 nucleotides read TGCAGTGCTAGCGTCGAGTACGAGCAGTACTTC. Protein sequence: CSASVEYEQYF.

The chain uses TRBV6-1 and TRBJ1-5; weak D call: TRBD1 (5 bases). CDR1 MNHNS and CDR2 SASEGT come from the germline V gene. This CDR3 is 13 amino acids long. Trimming shortened V by 8 bases and J by 4 bases, and 12 bases separated the two germline ends. The CDR3 spells CASARQLNQPQHF. CDR3 in DNA: TGTGCCAGCGCTAGACAGCTGAATCAGCCCCAGCATTTT.

V gene TRBV5-8 combines with J gene TRBJ2-2; 13 nucleotides match TRBD2. V was clipped by 4 bases and J by 7 bases; unmatched bases: 7. The CDR3 has 16 amino acids. The V gene's germline CDR1 is SGHTS and CDR2 YDEGEE. CDR3 DNA: TGTGCCAGCAGCCTAGGACTAGCGGGAGTTCTCGGGGAGCTGTTTTTT. Protein: CASSLGLAGVLGELFF.

This chain uses TRBV18 with TRBJ2-5; D remains unclear. CDR1 is KGHSH and CDR2 is LQKENI in the germline V gene. V was trimmed by 3 bases and J by 5 bases, leaving 13 bases between them. This CDR3 spans 14 amino acids. The CDR3 loop reads CASSPQAQLETQYF. The CDR3 nucleotides are TGTGCCAGCTCACCCCAGGCACAGTTGGAGACCCAGTACTTC. Drawing the rest from reference TRBV18 and TRBJ2-5, the complete variable domain is NAGVMQNPRHLVRRRGQEARLRCSPMKGHSHVYWYRQLPEEGLKFMVYLQKENIIDESGMPKERFSAEFPKEGPSILRIQQVVRGDSAAYFCASSPQAQLETQYFGPGTRLLVL.

The chain is built from TRBV5-6 and TRBJ2-2; no firm D call. With 8 bases removed from V and 1 base from J, the gap between germline ends came to 15 bases. This CDR3 is 15 amino acids long. In germline, CDR1 is SGHDT, CDR2 YYEEEE. The CDR3 sequence: CASNRLRQNTGELFF. The CDR3 region has the DNA TGTGCCAGTAACCGTTTGCGACAGAACACCGGGGAGCTGTTTTTT.

V gene TRBV7-2 combines with J gene TRBJ2-1, with a tentative D call TRBD2 (6 bases). Per the germline V gene, CDR1 is SGHTA and CDR2 is FQGNSA. V gave up 5 bases and J gave up 4 bases, with 15 bases separating them. The CDR3 runs 15 residues. This chain's CDR3 is CASSVGTPGYNEQFF. CDR3 in DNA: TGTGCCAGCAGCGTAGGGACTCCCGGATACAATGAGCAGTTCTTC.

The chain recombines TRBV27 with TRBJ2-1, with 11 nucleotides matching TRBD1. V lost 1 base, J lost 3 bases, and 2 bases stayed unmatched. This CDR3 region has 16 residues. The germline V gene has CDR1 MNHEY and CDR2 SMNVEV (reference sequence). CDR3 bases: TGTGCCAGCAGTTTATGGGGGACAGGGGGCTACAATGAGCAGTTCTTC. It is translated as CASSLWGTGGYNEQFF.

This clone came up a few times. CDR3 sequence: CASSREENTEAFF. CDR3 nucleotide sequence: TGTGCCAGCAGCCGGGAGGAGAACACTGAAGCTTTCTTT. The chain uses TRBV14 and TRBJ1-1; no definite D call. This CDR3 comprises 13 residues. CDR1 and CDR2 (germline): SGHDN, FVKESK. Trimming left V 4 bases short and J 1 base short, with 7 bases between.

This chain links TRBV9 with TRBJ1-5, with 11 bases matching TRBD1. Germline values: CDR1 SGDLS, CDR2 YYNGEE. The CDR3 spans 15 residues. Losses at the gene ends were 0 bases for V and 4 bases for J; bases not matched to a gene: 0. The DNA of the CDR3 is TGTGCCAGCAGCGTAGGGGACAGGGGGAATCAGCCCCAGCATTTT. It codes for CASSVGDRGNQPQHF. Using reference TRBV9 and TRBJ1-5 for the parts outside the CDR3, the full variable domain is DSGVTQTPKHLITATGQRVTLRCSPRSGDLSVYWYQQSLDQGLQFLIQYYNGEERAKGNILERFSAQQFPDLHSELNLSSLELGDSALYFCASSVGDRGNQPQHFGDGTRLSIL.

This clone occurred a few times. The V call is TRBV27, the J call TRBJ2-1; D call uncertain. Germline loops: CDR1 MNHEY, CDR2 SMNVEV (reference sequence). Trimming cost V 6 bases and J 9 bases, with 21 bases left between them. The CDR3 loop spans 15 amino acids. CDR3 residues: CASRKVQRSVGEQFF. CDR3 sequence (DNA): TGTGCCAGCAGAAAGGTCCAGCGCAGCGTCGGTGAGCAGTTCTTC.

The rearrangement uses TRBV7-3 and TRBJ2-1; 10 bases are shared with TRBD1. This CDR3 contains 14 residues. From germline, CDR1 is SGHTA and CDR2 FQGTGA. J lost 8 bases, V lost 5 bases, and 6 bases had no gene match. The CDR3: CASSPGQGQDEQFF. The DNA for the CDR3 is TGTGCCAGCAGCCCGGGACAGGGGCAGGATGAGCAGTTCTTC.

The V gene is TRBV7-6, the J gene TRBJ1-2; D is possibly TRBD1 (5 bases). The CDR3 loop spans 15 amino acids. Trimming cost V 1 base and J 8 bases, with 17 bases left between them. Germline CDR1 reads SGHVS; CDR2 reads FNYEAQ. The CDR3 region is CASSLVGEGVDGYTF. The CDR3 DNA sequence: TGTGCCAGCAGCTTAGTCGGAGAAGGGGTGGACGGCTACACCTTC.

Details on this clone: The junction does not match germline at one end; this may be a read error. Other DNA sequences in this specimen translate into the identical CDR3. This rearrangement joins TRBV9 to TRBJ2-7; weak D call: TRBD2 (5 bases). This CDR3 has 15 residues. Germline CDR1 is SGDLS and CDR2 is YYNGEE. The chain's CDR3 is CASSEALGVTYEKYF. CDR3 nucleotides: TGTGCCAGCAGCGAAGCCCTCGGGGTCACATACGAGAAGTACTTT.

This clone was counted only a few times. The J gene is TRBJ2-1, the V gene TRBV4-1; 7 bases agree with TRBD1. Germline lookup yields CDR1 MGHRA and CDR2 YSYEKL. This CDR3 is 14 amino acids long. V trimming: 6 bases; J trimming: 10 bases; junction bases outside the gene matches: 12. For the CDR3, the DNA is TGCGCCAGCAGGCAGCTCGACGGCAGGGGGGAGCAGTTCTTC. This sequence encodes CASRQLDGRGEQFF.

The sample holds a few counts of this clone. The V call is TRBV4-2, the J call TRBJ2-7, with D maybe TRBD2 (5 bases). The CDR3 has 15 amino acids. V lost 0 bases to trimming and J lost 6 bases, with 15 bases between them. Germline CDR1 reads LGHNA; CDR2 reads YNFKEQ. The CDR3 is CASSQDGLAPGEQYF. The CDR3 DNA sequence: TGTGCCAGCAGCCAAGATGGGCTAGCTCCGGGCGAGCAGTACTTC.

With respect to this clone: Other DNA sequences from this sample encode an identical CDR3 as well. The V and J genes are TRBV12-5 and TRBJ2-2; TRBD2 matches at 11 bases. The length of the CDR3 is 18 residues. Germline CDR1 and CDR2: LGHNT and FRNRAP. The V and J ends lost 6 bases and 4 bases, in that order; junction bases with no gene match: 13. In DNA, the CDR3 is TGTGCTAGTGGAATACTAGCGGGAGCCTCTCGAGTCACCGGGGAGCTGTTTTTT. Its protein product is CASGILAGASRVTGELFF.

There are many counts of this clone. The genes are TRBV5-1 and TRBJ1-6, with D maybe TRBD1 (6 bases). CDR1 is SGHRS, CDR2 YFSETQ, per germline. The CDR3 length is 14 residues. Trimming removed 0 bases from V and 8 bases from J, with 9 bases in between. The DNA for the CDR3 is TGCGCCAGCAGCTTGGCGGGGGGCTATTCACCCCTCCACTTT. Amino acids: CASSLAGGYSPLHF.

This chain uses TRBV11-3 with TRBJ2-1; 14 bases align to TRBD2. Germline trimming cut 5 bases from V and 8 bases from J; bases unmatched to any gene: 5. The CDR3 sequence is 15 residues long. In germline, CDR1 is SGHNT, CDR2 YENEEA. CDR3 loop: CASSPGTSGSDEQFF. CDR3 DNA sequence: TGTGCCAGCAGCCCAGGGACTAGCGGGAGCGATGAGCAGTTCTTC.

The genes are TRBV5-4 and TRBJ1-1; TRBD1 aligns across 8 bases. The V gene's germline CDR1 is SGHNT and CDR2 YYREEE (reference sequence). The ends lost 4 bases at V and 2 bases at J; junction bases unmatched: 7. This CDR3 contains 15 residues. For the CDR3, the DNA is TGTGCCAGCAGCCGTCTCGGACAGGGAAACACTGAAGCTTTCTTT. Translating gives CASSRLGQGNTEAFF. Drawing the rest from reference TRBV5-4 and TRBJ1-1, the complete variable domain is ETGVTQSPTHLIKTRGQQVTLRCSSQSGHNTVSWYQQALGQGPQFIFQYYREEENGRGNFPPRFSGLQFPNYSSELNVNALELDDSALYLCASSRLGQGNTEAFFGQGTRLTVV.

CDR3 sequence: CASSLRSSEQYF. DNA of the CDR3: TGTGCCAGCAGTTTACGCTCGAGTGAGCAGTACTTC. The chain couples TRBV28 to TRBJ2-7, with unresolved D. Trimming cost V 2 bases and J 7 bases, with 9 bases left between them. Germline loops: CDR1 MDHEN, CDR2 SYDVKM. The CDR3 contains 12 residues.

The chain employs TRBV13 and TRBJ2-7; D remains ambiguous. This CDR3 is built from 13 residues. V dropped 2 bases and J dropped 4 bases, with 9 bases sitting between them. The germline CDR1 and CDR2 sequences are PRHDT and FYEKMQ (reference sequence). The CDR3 loop reads CASSLNPLYEQYF. The DNA for the CDR3 is TGTGCCAGCAGCTTAAATCCCTTATACGAGCAGTACTTC.

This chain joins TRBV28 and TRBJ2-7, with D tentatively TRBD1 (6 bases). V lost 3 bases, J lost 3 bases, and 12 bases lay in between. The germline V gene encodes CDR1 MDHEN and CDR2 SYDVKM. This CDR3 comprises 14 residues. DNA for the CDR3: TGTGCCAGCAGTTTCCCCGGGACATACTACGAGCAGTACTTC. Translated, it gives CASSFPGTYYEQYF.

J is TRBJ2-4 and V is TRBV27; possibly TRBD1 for D (5 bases). The germline V gene has CDR1 MNHEY and CDR2 SMNVEV (reference sequence). The CDR3 loop spans 13 amino acids. Deletions cut 4 bases from V and 7 bases from J, with 11 bases between. DNA for the CDR3: TGTGCCAGCAGTTCTGCCCCAGGGAACATTCAGTACTTC. Its translation: CASSSAPGNIQYF.

CDR3 nucleotide sequence: TGCGCCAGCAGCTTGGAGATAACCGGGACAGGGAATGATGAGCAGTTCTTC. Translation gives CASSLEITGTGNDEQFF. J is TRBJ2-1 and V is TRBV5-1, with 9 bases fitting TRBD1. The CDR3 extends over 17 amino acids. The V gene end was trimmed by 0 bases and the J gene end by 8 bases; junction bases not matched to a gene: 12. Germline V lookup: CDR1 SGHRS, CDR2 YFSETQ.

This clone came up a few times. The V gene is TRBV20-1, the J gene TRBJ1-1; D gene uncertain. The CDR3 has 11 residues. Germline lookup yields CDR1 DFQATT and CDR2 SNEGSKA (reference sequence). The V end was cut by 3 bases, the J end by 2 bases, with 4 bases between. The CDR3, as DNA: TGCAGTGCTAGTGGCAACACTGAAGCTTTCTTT. The encoded protein is CSASGNTEAFF.